The T cell receptor (beta chain) described here comes from a study of T-cell memory formation after mild COVID-19. TCRdb recomputed calls from the 5' RACE reads with MiXCR, one row per CDR3 protein. Of roughly 150,000 distinct CDR3 sequences detected, under 15% appear once; the ten largest clones hold 3% to 4%. V lost 3 bases to trimming and J lost 5 bases; unmatched junction nucleotides: 8. This CDR3 is 15 amino acids long. In germline, CDR1 is SGHRS, CDR2 YFSETQ. The chain combines TRBV5-1 with TRBJ2-1; 7 bases line up with TRBD1. The sequencing input was PBMCs or a T cell subset sorted from them (not recorded which). This clonotype originated in a man younger than 35 who had mild COVID-19 (a few samples of this study predate the infection). Cell type and time point are not known. The CDR3 is CASSSQGTADNEQFF. As DNA, the CDR3 is TGCGCCAGCAGCTCCCAGGGGACAGCAGACAATGAGCAGTTCTTC.